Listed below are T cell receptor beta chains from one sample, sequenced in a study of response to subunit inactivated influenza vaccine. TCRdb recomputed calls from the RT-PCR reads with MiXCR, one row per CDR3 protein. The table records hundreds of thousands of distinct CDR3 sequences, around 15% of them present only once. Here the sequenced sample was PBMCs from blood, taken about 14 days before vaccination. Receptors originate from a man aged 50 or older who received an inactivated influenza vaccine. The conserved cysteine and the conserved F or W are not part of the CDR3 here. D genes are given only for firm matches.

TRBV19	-	ASSITGATDTQY
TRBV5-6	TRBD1	ASSGDRGYLGANVLT
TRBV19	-	ASSKLFFRSRKAVHNEQF
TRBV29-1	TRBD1	SVTGQGHTGELF
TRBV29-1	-	SVGQMSTDTQY
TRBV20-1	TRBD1	SARDRDYEQY
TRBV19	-	ASSIGGGKLF
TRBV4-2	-	ASSKRRDTDTQY
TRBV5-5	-	ASGPTGIRGANVLT
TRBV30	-	AWKGQGTGQPQH
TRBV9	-	ASSLGGGGGEQY
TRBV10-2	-	ASSEQGDGGELF
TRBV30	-	AWTSAQGRVRGYT
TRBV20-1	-	SALRETQY
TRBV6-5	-	ASSYGPPSGNTIY
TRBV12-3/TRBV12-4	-	ASRAPQRDWYNEQF
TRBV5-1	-	ASSLDTGTYEQY
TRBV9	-	ASSVGSSGNTIY
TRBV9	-	ASSARSQSGELF
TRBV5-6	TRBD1	ASSLEVGTAYTGELF
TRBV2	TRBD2	ASSYSRTSGEQF
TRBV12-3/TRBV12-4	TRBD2	ASSLTSGSLDTQY
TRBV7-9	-	ASRGSETQY
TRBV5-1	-	ASSLDLGLYGYT
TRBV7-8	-	ASSSASSHEQY
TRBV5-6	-	ASSLQRAKAGTDTQY
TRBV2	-	ASRPDRNQETQY
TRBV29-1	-	SVESRAGRYGYT
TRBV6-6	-	ASSYSRNEQY
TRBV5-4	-	ASSLFRGGGQETQY
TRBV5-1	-	ASSYGRDNEKLF
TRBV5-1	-	ASSLRDAQYNEQF
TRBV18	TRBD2	ASSPPGLAGTFEQY
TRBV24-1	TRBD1	ATSDFRGSTGELF
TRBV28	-	ASRSPRGSPHYNEQF
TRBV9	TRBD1	ASSVTGQLAGELF
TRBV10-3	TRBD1	AISEGQARETQY